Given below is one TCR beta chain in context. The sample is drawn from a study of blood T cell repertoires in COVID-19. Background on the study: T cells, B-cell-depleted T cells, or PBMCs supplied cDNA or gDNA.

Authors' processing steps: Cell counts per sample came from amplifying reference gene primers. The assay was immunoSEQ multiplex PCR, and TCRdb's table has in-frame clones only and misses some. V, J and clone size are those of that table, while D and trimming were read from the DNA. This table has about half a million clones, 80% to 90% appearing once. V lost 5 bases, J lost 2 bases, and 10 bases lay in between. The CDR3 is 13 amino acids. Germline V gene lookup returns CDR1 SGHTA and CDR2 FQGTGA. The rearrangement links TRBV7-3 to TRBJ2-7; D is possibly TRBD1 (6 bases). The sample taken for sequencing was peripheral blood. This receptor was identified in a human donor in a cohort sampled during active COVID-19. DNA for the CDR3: TGTGCCAGCAGCAGGGACAAAGCCTACGAGCAGTACTTC. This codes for CASSRDKAYEQYF.